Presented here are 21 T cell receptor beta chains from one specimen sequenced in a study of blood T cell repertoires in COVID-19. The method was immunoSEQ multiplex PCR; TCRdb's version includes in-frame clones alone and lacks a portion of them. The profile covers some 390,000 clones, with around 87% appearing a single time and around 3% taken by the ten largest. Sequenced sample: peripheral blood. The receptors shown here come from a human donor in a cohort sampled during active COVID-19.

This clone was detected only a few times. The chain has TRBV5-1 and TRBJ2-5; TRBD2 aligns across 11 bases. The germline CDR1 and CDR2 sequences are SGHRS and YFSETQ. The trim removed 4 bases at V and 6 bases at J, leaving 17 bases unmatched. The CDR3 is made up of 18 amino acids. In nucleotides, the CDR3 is TGCGCCAGCAGCCTGGGACTAGCGGAGTTTTGGGAGGGGCAGACCCAGTACTTC. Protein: CASSLGLAEFWEGQTQYF.

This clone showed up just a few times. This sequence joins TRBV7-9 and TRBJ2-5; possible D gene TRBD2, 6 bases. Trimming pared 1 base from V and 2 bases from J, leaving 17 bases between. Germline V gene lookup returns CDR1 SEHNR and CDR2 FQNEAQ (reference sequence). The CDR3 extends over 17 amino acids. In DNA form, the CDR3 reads TGTGCCAGCAGCTTAGGCGGGGCAGAGGTCTGGCAAGAGACCCAGTACTTC. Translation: CASSLGGAEVWQETQYF. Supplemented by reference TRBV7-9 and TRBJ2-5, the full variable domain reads DTGVSQNPRHKITKRGQNVTFRCDPISEHNRLYWYRQTLGQGPEFLTYFQNEAQLEKSRLLSDRFSAERPKGSFSTLEIQRTEQGDSAMYLCASSLGGAEVWQETQYFGPGTRLLVL.

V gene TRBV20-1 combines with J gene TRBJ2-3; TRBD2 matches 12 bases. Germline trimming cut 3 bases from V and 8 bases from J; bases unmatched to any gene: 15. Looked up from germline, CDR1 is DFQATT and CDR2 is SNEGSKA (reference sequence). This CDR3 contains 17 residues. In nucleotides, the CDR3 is TGCAGTGCTAGTCCTAGCGGGGGGGCTGGGGTAGGGTTTACGCAGTATTTT. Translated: CSASPSGGAGVGFTQYF.

CDR3 bases: TGTGCCAGCAGTTACAACAGAGACAATGCTGAAGCTTTCTTT. Its translation is CASSYNRDNAEAFF. This chain connects TRBV6-5 to TRBJ1-1; D unresolved. The CDR3 spans 14 residues. The V end was cut by 2 bases, the J end by 6 bases, with 13 bases between. CDR1 and CDR2 (germline): MNHEY, SVGAGI.

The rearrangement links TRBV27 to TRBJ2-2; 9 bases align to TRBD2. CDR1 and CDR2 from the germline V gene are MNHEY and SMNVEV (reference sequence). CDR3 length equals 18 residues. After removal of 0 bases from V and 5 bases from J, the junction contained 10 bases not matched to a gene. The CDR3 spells CASSLSLRGGGITGELFF. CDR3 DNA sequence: TGTGCCAGCAGTTTATCGTTGCGGGGGGGCGGTATAACCGGGGAGCTGTTTTTT.

The CDR3 here is CASRRENYGYTF. DNA of the CDR3: TGTGCCAGCAGACGGGAGAACTATGGCTACACCTTC. The chain has TRBV6-6 and TRBJ1-2; D remains unclear. There are 12 residues in the CDR3. Deletions cut 6 bases from V and 2 bases from J, with 7 bases between. The V gene's germline CDR1 is MNHNY and CDR2 SVGAGI (reference sequence).

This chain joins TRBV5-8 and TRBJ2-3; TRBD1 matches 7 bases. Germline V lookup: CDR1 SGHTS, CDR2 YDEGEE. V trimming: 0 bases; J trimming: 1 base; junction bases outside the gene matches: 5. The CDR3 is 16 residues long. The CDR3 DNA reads TGTGCCAGCAGCTTGGGTAGGGGACAGCGCACAGATACGCAGTATTTT. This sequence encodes CASSLGRGQRTDTQYF.

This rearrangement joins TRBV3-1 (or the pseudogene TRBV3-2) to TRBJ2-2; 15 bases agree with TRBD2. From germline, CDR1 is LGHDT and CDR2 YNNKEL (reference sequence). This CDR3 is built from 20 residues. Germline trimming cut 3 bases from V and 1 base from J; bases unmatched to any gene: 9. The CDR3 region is CASSHGSRTSGGENTGELFF. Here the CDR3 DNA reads TGTGCCAGCAGCCATGGGTCCAGGACTAGCGGGGGGGAGAACACCGGGGAGCTGTTTTTT.

CDR3 nucleotide sequence: TGTGCCAGCAGCCTCGGGGGGGCGGACCAAGAGACCCAGTACTTC. It specifies CASSLGGADQETQYF. The chain employs TRBV7-3 and TRBJ2-5; TRBD2 matches 8 bases. CDR3 length: 15 amino acids. From germline, CDR1 is SGHTA and CDR2 FQGTGA. With V trimmed by 5 bases and J by 0 bases, 5 bases remained unmatched.

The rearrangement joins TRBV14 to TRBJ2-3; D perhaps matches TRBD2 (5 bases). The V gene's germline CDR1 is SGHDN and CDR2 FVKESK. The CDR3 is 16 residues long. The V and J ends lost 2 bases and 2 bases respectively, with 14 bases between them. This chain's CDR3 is CASSQLGREDTDTQYF. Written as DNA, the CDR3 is TGTGCCAGCAGCCAACTAGGACGGGAAGACACAGATACGCAGTATTTT.

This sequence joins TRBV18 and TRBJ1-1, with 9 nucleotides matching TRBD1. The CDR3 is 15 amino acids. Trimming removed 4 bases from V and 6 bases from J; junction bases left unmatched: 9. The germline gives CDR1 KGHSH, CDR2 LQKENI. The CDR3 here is CASSQTGGGYAEAFF. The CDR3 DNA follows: TGTGCCAGCTCACAGACAGGGGGAGGGTATGCTGAAGCTTTCTTT.

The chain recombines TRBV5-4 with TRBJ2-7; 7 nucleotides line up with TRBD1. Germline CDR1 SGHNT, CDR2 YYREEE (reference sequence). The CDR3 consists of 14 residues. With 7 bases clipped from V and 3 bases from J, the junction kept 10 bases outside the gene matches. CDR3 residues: CASGILDRVYEQYF. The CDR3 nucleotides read TGTGCCAGCGGAATACTCGACAGGGTCTACGAGCAGTACTTC.

The CDR3 here is CASSEEGLGTEQFF. The CDR3 bases are TGTGCCAGCAGTGAAGAAGGCCTTGGGACAGAGCAGTTCTTC. J is TRBJ2-1 and V is TRBV6-1; a possible D gene is TRBD1 (6 bases). This CDR3 comprises 14 residues. V dropped 1 base and J dropped 10 bases, with 14 bases sitting between them. Germline CDR1 reads MNHNS; CDR2 reads SASEGT.

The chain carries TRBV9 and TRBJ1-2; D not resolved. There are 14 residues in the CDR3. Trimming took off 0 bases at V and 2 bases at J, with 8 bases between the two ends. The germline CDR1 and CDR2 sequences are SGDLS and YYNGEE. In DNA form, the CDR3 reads TGTGCCAGCAGCGTAGACCCGGGGAACTATGGCTACACCTTC. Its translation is CASSVDPGNYGYTF.

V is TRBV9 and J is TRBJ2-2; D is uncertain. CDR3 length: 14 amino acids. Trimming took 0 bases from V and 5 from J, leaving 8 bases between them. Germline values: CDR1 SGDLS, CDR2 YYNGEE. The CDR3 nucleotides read TGTGCCAGCAGCGTAGGGCTGGTTACCGGGGAGCTGTTTTTT. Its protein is CASSVGLVTGELFF.

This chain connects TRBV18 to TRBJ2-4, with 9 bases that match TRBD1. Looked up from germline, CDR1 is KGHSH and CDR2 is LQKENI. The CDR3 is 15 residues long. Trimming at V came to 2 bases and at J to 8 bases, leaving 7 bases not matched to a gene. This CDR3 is CASSPMTGGSDIQYF. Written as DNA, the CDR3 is TGTGCCAGCTCACCAATGACAGGGGGGTCAGACATTCAGTACTTC.

CDR3 residues: CASMDGTRKPYEQYF. The CDR3 bases are TGTGCCAGTATGGATGGGACACGGAAACCCTACGAGCAGTACTTC. This chain uses TRBV6-5 with TRBJ2-7; a possible D gene is TRBD1 (6 bases). The CDR3 is 15 amino acids. Trimming took off 9 bases at V and 2 bases at J, with 20 bases between the two ends. Germline CDR1 and CDR2: MNHEY and SVGAGI.

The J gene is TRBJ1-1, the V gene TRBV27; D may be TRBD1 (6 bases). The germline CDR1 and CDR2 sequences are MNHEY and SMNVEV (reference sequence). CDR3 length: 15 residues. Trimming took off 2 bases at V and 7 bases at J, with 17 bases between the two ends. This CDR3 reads CASSLGWGGPDEAFF. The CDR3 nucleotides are TGTGCCAGCAGTTTAGGGTGGGGGGGCCCGGATGAAGCTTTCTTT.

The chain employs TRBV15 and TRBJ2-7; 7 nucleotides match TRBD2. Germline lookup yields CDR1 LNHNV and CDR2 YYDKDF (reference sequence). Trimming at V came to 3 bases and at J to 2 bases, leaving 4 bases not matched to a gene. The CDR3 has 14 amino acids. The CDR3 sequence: CATSSQRGTYEQYF. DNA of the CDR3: TGTGCCACCAGCAGCCAGCGGGGTACCTACGAGCAGTACTTC.

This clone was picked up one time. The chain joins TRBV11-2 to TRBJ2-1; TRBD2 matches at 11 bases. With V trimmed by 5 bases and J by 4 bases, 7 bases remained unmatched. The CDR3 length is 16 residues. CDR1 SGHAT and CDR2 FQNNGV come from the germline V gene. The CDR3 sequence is CASSPRRLAGYNEQFF. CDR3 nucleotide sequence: TGTGCCAGCAGCCCGAGGAGACTAGCGGGGTACAATGAGCAGTTCTTC. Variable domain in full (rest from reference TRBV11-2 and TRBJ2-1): EAGVAQSPRYKIIEKRQSVAFWCNPISGHATLYWYQQILGQGPKLLIQFQNNGVVDDSQLPKDRFSAERLKGVDSTLKIQPAKLEDSAVYLCASSPRRLAGYNEQFFGPGTRLTVL.

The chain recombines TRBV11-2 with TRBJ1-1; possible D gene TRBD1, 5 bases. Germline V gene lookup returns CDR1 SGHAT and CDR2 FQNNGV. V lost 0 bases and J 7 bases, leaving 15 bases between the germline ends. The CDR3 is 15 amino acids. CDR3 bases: TGTGCCAGCAGCTTAGATAGATCAAGGGGCCGTGAAGCTTTCTTT. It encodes CASSLDRSRGREAFF.